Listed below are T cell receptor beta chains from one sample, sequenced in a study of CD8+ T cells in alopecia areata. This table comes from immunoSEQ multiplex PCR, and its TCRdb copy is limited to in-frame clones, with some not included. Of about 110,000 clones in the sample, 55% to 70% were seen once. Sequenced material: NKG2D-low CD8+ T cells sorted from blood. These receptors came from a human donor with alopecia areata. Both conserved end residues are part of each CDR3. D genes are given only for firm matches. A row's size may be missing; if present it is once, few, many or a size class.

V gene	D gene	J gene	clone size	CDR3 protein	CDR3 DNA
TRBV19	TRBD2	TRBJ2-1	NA	CASSLAGRLYNEQFF	TGTGCCAGTTCTCTAGCGGGGAGATTATACAATGAGCAGTTCTTC
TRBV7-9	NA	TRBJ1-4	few	CASSLDSREKLFF	TGTGCCAGCAGCTTAGACAGCAGAGAAAAACTGTTTTTT
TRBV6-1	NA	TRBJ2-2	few	CASSDMGLTGELFF	TGTGCCAGCAGTGATATGGGTTTGACCGGGGAGCTGTTTTTT
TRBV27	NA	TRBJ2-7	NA	CASSLSRGYEQYF	TGTGCCAGCAGTCTTTCCCGCGGTTACGAGCAGTACTTC
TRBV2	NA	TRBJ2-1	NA	CASSDGASLDEQFF	TGTGCCAGCAGCGATGGGGCTTCGTTGGATGAGCAGTTCTTC
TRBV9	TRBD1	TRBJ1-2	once	CASTRTGEPNYGYTF	TGTGCCAGCACACGGACAGGGGAGCCTAACTATGGCTACACCTTC
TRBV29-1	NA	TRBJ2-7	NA	CSVDTGRYEQYF	TGCAGCGTCGACACAGGGCGCTACGAGCAGTACTTC
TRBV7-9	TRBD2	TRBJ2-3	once	CASSPTSGRGTDTQYF	TGTGCCAGCAGCCCGACTAGCGGGAGAGGGACAGATACGCAGTATTTT
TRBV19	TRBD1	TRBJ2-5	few	CASRTGFETQYF	TGTGCCAGTAGGACAGGGTTTGAGACCCAGTACTTC
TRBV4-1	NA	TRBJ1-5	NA	CASSQGNQPQHF	TGCGCCAGCAGCCAAGGGAATCAGCCCCAGCATTTT
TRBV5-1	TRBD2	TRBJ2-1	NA	CASSSTGGRYNEQFF	TGCGCCAGCAGCTCCACGGGGGGACGATACAATGAGCAGTTCTTC
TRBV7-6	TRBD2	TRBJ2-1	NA	CASSSYGGGRNEQFF	TGTGCCAGCAGCTCCTACGGCGGGGGACGAAATGAGCAGTTCTTC
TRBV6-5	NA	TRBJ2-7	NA	CASSYSSEVEQYF	TGTGCCAGCAGTTACTCATCCGAGGTAGAGCAGTACTTC
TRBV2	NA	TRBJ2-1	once	CASSAGSGVNEQFF	TGTGCCAGCAGTGCCGGGTCCGGGGTCAATGAGCAGTTCTTC
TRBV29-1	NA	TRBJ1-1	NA	CSVDSGFSNTEAFF	TGCAGCGTTGATTCAGGGTTCTCGAACACTGAAGCTTTCTTT
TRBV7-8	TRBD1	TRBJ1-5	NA	CASSLVWLRTGHWGNQPQHF	TGTGCCAGCAGCTTAGTTTGGTTAAGGACAGGCCATTGGGGCAATCAGCCCCAGCATTTT
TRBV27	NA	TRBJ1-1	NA	CASSLGNTEAFF	TGTGCCAGCAGTTTAGGAAACACTGAAGCTTTCTTT
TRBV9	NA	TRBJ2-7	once	CASSPSGTIHEQYF	TGTGCCAGCAGCCCCTCCGGGACCATCCACGAGCAGTACTTC
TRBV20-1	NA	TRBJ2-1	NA	CSAKNYNEQFF	TGCAGTGCTAAAAACTACAATGAGCAGTTCTTC
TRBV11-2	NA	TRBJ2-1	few	CASSSAGPDDEQFF	TGTGCCAGCAGCTCGGCCGGGCCGGACGATGAGCAGTTCTTC
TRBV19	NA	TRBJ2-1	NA	CATQDYNEQFF	TGTGCCACCCAGGATTACAATGAGCAGTTCTTC
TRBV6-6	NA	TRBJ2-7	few	CASSLLTPQAGEQYF	TGTGCCAGCAGTTTATTGACTCCCCAAGCCGGGGAGCAGTACTTC
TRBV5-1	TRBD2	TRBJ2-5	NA	CASSTGTSANKETQYF	TGCGCCAGCAGCACCGGGACTAGCGCAAATAAAGAGACCCAGTACTTC
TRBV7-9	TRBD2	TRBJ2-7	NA	CASSSTSGRTYEQYF	TGTGCCAGCAGCTCAACCAGCGGGAGAACCTACGAGCAGTACTTC
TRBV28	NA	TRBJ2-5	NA	CASSSDRGETQYF	TGTGCCAGCAGTTCAGATAGGGGGGAGACCCAGTACTTC
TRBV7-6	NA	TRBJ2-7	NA	CASSDNPSYEQYF	TGTGCCAGCAGTGACAACCCCTCTTACGAGCAGTACTTC